What follows describes a single TCR beta chain. Libraries were prepared by immunoSEQ multiplex PCR; TCRdb keeps only in-frame clonotypes and omits some of them. There are about 50,000 clones in the sample; almost 95% occur only once, and about 4.1% lies in the top ten. The sample belongs to a study of T cell changes during pregnancy in multiple sclerosis. The CDR3 extends over 16 amino acids. V was cut by 0 bases and J by 7 bases, with 16 bases left in between. The sequence came from a female donor with multiple sclerosis, enrolled in a pregnancy study. The gene calls are TRBV23-1 and TRBJ2-1, with D unresolved. TRBV23-1 is known as an ORF, though its function is uncertain. Sequenced material: CD8+ T cells from peripheral blood mononuclear cells, taken in the first trimester of pregnancy. The CDR3 here is CASSQSWQRIKNEQFF. The CDR3 DNA is TGCGCCAGCAGTCAATCGTGGCAGAGGATAAAAAATGAGCAGTTCTTC.